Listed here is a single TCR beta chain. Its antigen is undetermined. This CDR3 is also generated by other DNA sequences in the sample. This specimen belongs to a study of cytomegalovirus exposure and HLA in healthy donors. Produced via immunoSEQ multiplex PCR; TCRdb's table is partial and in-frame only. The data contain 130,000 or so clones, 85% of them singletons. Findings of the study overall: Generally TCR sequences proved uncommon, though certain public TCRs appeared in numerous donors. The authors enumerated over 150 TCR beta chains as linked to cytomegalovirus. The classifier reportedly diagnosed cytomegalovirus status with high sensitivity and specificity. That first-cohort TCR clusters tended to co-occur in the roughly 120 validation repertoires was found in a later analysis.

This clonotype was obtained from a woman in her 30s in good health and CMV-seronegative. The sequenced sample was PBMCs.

CDR3 sequence reads: CASRGQGNTEAFF. CDR3 in DNA: TGTGCCAGCAGGGGACAGGGAAACACTGAAGCTTTCTTT. V and J are TRBV2 and TRBJ1-1, with TRBD1 matching 9 bases. The V segment lost 6 bases and the J segment 2 bases; nucleotides outside the gene matches: 1. The V gene's germline CDR1 is SNHLY and CDR2 FYNNEI. This CDR3 region has 13 residues.